The 19 T cell receptor beta chains presented below share a single source sample, sequenced in a study of human T cells and chemical hapten exposure. TCRdb redid the calling of the RACE reads with MiXCR, one entry per CDR3 protein. The sample holds 180,000 or so distinct CDR3 sequences, around 13% seen once. Described time point: patch test 1, 2 weeks after DPC sensitization. Treatment in this sample: therapeutic diphenylcyclopropenone sensitization with weekly scalp DPC. Sequencing used whole blood, obtained in connection with sensitization to the hapten diphenylcyclopropenone (DPC). The source of these receptors is a woman between 25 and 40 years old with alopecia areata. Some clones in this sample may be carry-over from other donors' samples.

This clonotype was found a few times. J is TRBJ2-3 and V is TRBV5-1; no reliable D call. Germline-derived CDR1 and CDR2 are SGHRS and YFSETQ. This CDR3 has 15 amino acids. Trimming pared 2 bases from V and 4 bases from J, leaving 14 bases between. CDR3 DNA: TGCGCCAGCAGCTTTCACCTACTTCCCCCAGATACGCAGTATTTT. This gives the protein CASSFHLLPPDTQYF.

The rearrangement links TRBV18 to TRBJ1-3; D is undetermined. The V gene lost 1 base and the J gene lost 0 bases, with 10 bases spanning the gap. CDR3 size: 16 residues. CDR1 and CDR2 (germline): KGHSH, LQKENI. The CDR3 nucleotides read TGTGCCAGCTCACCACTGCCCGGAGTCTCTGGAAACACCATATATTTT. Its protein is CASSPLPGVSGNTIYF. The complete variable domain, with remaining parts taken from reference TRBV18 and TRBJ1-3, reads NAGVMQNPRHLVRRRGQEARLRCSPMKGHSHVYWYRQLPEEGLKFMVYLQKENIIDESGMPKERFSAEFPKEGPSILRIQQVVRGDSAAYFCASSPLPGVSGNTIYFGEGSWLTVV.

This clonotype has only a few counts. The chain employs TRBV7-9 and TRBJ2-1; 13 bases are a match to TRBD2. From germline, CDR1 is SEHNR and CDR2 FQNEAQ (reference sequence). The CDR3 has 18 residues. The J segment lost 6 bases and the V segment lost 0 bases, leaving 8 bases of the junction unmatched. For the CDR3, the DNA is TGTGCCAGCAGCTTAGCGGTGACTAGCGGGGGGAGTTCCAATGAGCAGTTCTTC. Its protein is CASSLAVTSGGSSNEQFF.

This clonotype was counted only a few times. The J gene is TRBJ1-1, the V gene TRBV6-2 or TRBV6-3; the D is unclear. V was trimmed by 3 bases and J by 0 bases, leaving 8 bases between them. Germline V CDR1 and CDR2: MNHEY, SVGEGT. The CDR3 loop spans 14 amino acids. In DNA, the CDR3 is TGTGCCAGCAGTTATTTGGCTCTGAACACTGAAGCTTTCTTT. This codes for CASSYLALNTEAFF.

The V call is TRBV10-3, the J call TRBJ2-3, with TRBD2 matching 15 bases. This CDR3 is built from 16 residues. Unmatched junction bases numbered 5, after V lost 5 bases and J lost 5 bases. Germline CDR1 and CDR2: ENHRY and SYGVKD. Written as DNA, the CDR3 is TGTGCCATCAGTCGGACTAGCGGGGGGGAACGAGATACGCAGTATTTT. This codes for CAISRTSGGERDTQYF.

CDR3 in DNA: TGTGCCAGCAGCTTAGGCAGGGGCGGCGAAAAACTGTTTTTT. Protein: CASSLGRGGEKLFF. This sequence joins TRBV11-2 and TRBJ1-4, with D tentatively TRBD1 (6 bases). The CDR3 length is 14 residues. CDR1 and CDR2 (germline): SGHAT, FQNNGV. Deletions cut 1 base from V and 8 bases from J, with 11 bases between. Looking up the rest from reference TRBV11-2 and TRBJ1-4 gives the full variable domain: EAGVAQSPRYKIIEKRQSVAFWCNPISGHATLYWYQQILGQGPKLLIQFQNNGVVDDSQLPKDRFSAERLKGVDSTLKIQPAKLEDSAVYLCASSLGRGGEKLFFGSGTQLSVL.

This chain connects TRBV29-1 to TRBJ2-3; D unclear. The CDR3 is 10 amino acids. Trimming took off 7 bases at V and 2 bases at J, with 4 bases between the two ends. Looked up from germline, CDR1 is SQVTM and CDR2 is ANQGSEA. CDR3 bases: TGCAGCGGATCCACAGATACGCAGTATTTT. It translates to CSGSTDTQYF.

The chain joins TRBV3-1 to TRBJ2-3; 10 bases fit TRBD2. This CDR3 has 14 residues. J gave up 13 bases and V 0 bases, and 7 bases lay outside the gene matches. Germline CDR1 LGHDT, CDR2 YNNKEL (reference sequence). The CDR3 bases are TGTGCCAGCAGCCAAGACAGCGGGAGGGCTTTTAAGTATTTT. Protein sequence: CASSQDSGRAFKYF.

This clonotype has a handful of counts. The chain employs TRBV27 and TRBJ2-2; 8 nucleotides align to TRBD2. J gave up 4 bases and V 3 bases, and 4 bases lay outside the gene matches. This CDR3 has 15 residues. Germline V gene sequence: CDR1 MNHEY, CDR2 SMNVEV (reference sequence). DNA of the CDR3: TGTGCCAGCAGTTTCGGGACTAGGTCCACCGGGGAGCTGTTTTTT. Translated, it gives CASSFGTRSTGELFF.

This clonotype was observed at least ten times. This chain connects TRBV5-6 to TRBJ1-4; no clear D gene. Germline CDR1 SGHDT, CDR2 YYEEEE. Between the trimmed V and J ends, which lost 3 bases and 7 bases, there was a span of 16 bases. This CDR3 has 15 residues. CDR3 amino acids: CASSSPGVAAEKLFF. CDR3 bases: TGTGCCAGCAGCTCGCCGGGAGTGGCGGCTGAAAAACTGTTTTTT. The whole variable domain, remainder taken from reference TRBV5-6 and TRBJ1-4, is DAGVTQSPTHLIKTRGQQVTLRCSPKSGHDTVSWYQQALGQGPQFIFQYYEEEERQRGNFPDRFSGHQFPNYSSELNVNALLLGDSALYLCASSSPGVAAEKLFFGSGTQLSVL.

Many counts were recorded for this clonotype. The J gene is TRBJ2-2, the V gene TRBV24-1; 7 nucleotides match TRBD2. Germline V gene lookup returns CDR1 KGHDR and CDR2 SFDVKD. CDR3 length: 14 residues. V lost 6 bases and J lost 6; bases outside the gene matches: 6. This CDR3 is CATSRGSISGELFF. CDR3 bases: TGTGCCACCAGTCGCGGGAGTATCTCCGGGGAGCTGTTTTTT.

This clonotype was counted a few times. This chain links TRBV7-9 with TRBJ1-6, with 9 bases matching TRBD1. This CDR3 has 15 amino acids. Germline V gene data show CDR1 as SEHNR and CDR2 as FQNEAQ (reference sequence). V was pared by 5 bases and J by 10 bases, with 9 bases of the junction left unmatched. Here the CDR3 reads CASSPQGAKGSPLHF. The DNA of the CDR3 is TGTGCCAGCAGCCCACAGGGGGCGAAAGGGTCACCCCTCCACTTT.

The table lists this clonotype with many counts. This sequence joins TRBV19 and TRBJ2-7; 7 bases agree with TRBD2. V trimming: 9 bases; J trimming: 3 bases; junction bases outside the gene matches: 11. Germline V lookup: CDR1 LNHDA, CDR2 SQIVND (reference sequence). The CDR3 sequence is 14 residues long. The CDR3: CASRLAEGYYEQYF. The DNA of the CDR3 is TGTGCCAGCCGTCTAGCGGAGGGGTACTACGAGCAGTACTTC.

CDR3 DNA: TGCGCCAGCAGCCCGATCCCGGGGCAGGGGGACAATGAGCAGTTCTTC. The encoded protein is CASSPIPGQGDNEQFF. The chain uses TRBV5-1 and TRBJ2-1; 7 bases are shared with TRBD1. Germline values: CDR1 SGHRS, CDR2 YFSETQ. V was clipped by 4 bases and J by 5 bases; unmatched bases: 12. The CDR3 extends over 16 amino acids.

The chain couples TRBV29-1 to TRBJ1-1, with 9 bases lining up with TRBD1. CDR1 is SQVTM and CDR2 is ANQGSEA in the germline V gene. The CDR3 extends over 13 amino acids. With V trimmed by 7 bases and J by 5 bases, 8 bases remained unmatched. The CDR3 spells CSANRGRRTEAFF. The CDR3 DNA is TGCAGCGCTAACAGGGGGCGCCGGACTGAAGCTTTCTTT.

This clonotype was found a few times. The chain recombines TRBV7-9 with TRBJ1-5; D is ambiguous. The germline CDR1 and CDR2 sequences are SEHNR and FQNEAQ (reference sequence). The V end was cut by 3 bases, the J end by 5 bases, with 8 bases between. The CDR3 extends over 13 amino acids. Here the CDR3 reads CASSLQRDQPQHF. DNA for the CDR3: TGTGCCAGCAGCTTGCAAAGGGATCAGCCCCAGCATTTT.

The chain employs TRBV25-1 and TRBJ1-2; unclear D gene. Trimming removed 3 bases from V and 4 bases from J, with 6 bases in between. CDR1 is MGHDK, CDR2 SYGVNS, per germline. The CDR3 sequence is 12 residues long. For the CDR3, the DNA is TGTGCCAGCAGTGACTCCAGCTATGGCTACACCTTC. This codes for CASSDSSYGYTF.

This clonotype turned up a few times. CDR3 coding DNA: TGTGCCAGCACCGTGGGACAGTATAATTCACCCCTCCACTTT. It translates to CASTVGQYNSPLHF. The V gene is TRBV12-3 or TRBV12-4, the J gene TRBJ1-6; 7 nucleotides match TRBD1. J was trimmed by 4 bases and V by 7 bases; bases with no gene match: 4. CDR3 length equals 14 residues.

This chain links TRBV19 with TRBJ1-4; no firm D call. Trimming took off 5 bases at V and 4 bases at J, with 14 bases between the two ends. In germline, CDR1 is LNHDA, CDR2 SQIVND (reference sequence). This CDR3 spans 15 amino acids. The CDR3 spells CASSSPRQVNEKLFF. CDR3 sequence (DNA): TGTGCCAGTAGTTCCCCGAGGCAGGTTAATGAAAAACTGTTTTTT.